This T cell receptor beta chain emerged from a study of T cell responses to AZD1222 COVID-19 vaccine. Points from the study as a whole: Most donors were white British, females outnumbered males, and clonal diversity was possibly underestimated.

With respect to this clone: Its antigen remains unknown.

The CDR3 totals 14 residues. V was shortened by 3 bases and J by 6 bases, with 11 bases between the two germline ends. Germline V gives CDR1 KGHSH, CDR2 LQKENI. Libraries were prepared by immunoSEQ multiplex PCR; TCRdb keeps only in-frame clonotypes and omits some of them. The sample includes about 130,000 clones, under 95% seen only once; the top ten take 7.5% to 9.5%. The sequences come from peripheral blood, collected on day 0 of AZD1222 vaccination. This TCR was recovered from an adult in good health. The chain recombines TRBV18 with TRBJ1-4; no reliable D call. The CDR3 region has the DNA TGTGCCAGCTCACCGAGGGAGGGCGATGAAAAACTGTTTTTT. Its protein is CASSPREGDEKLFF.